Shown below are 27 T cell receptor beta chains from a single sample sequenced in a study of blood T cell repertoires in COVID-19. TCRdb keeps only in-frame clones here, not all; method: immunoSEQ multiplex PCR. The data show approximately 390,000 clones, roughly 90% seen once. The sample was peripheral blood. The receptors were sampled from a man aged 18-30 years with active or convalescent COVID-19.

The chain links TRBV6-2 or TRBV6-3 to TRBJ2-7, with 12 nucleotides matching TRBD2. V lost 7 bases and J lost 4; bases outside the gene matches: 11. The CDR3 is 16 residues long. In germline, CDR1 is MNHEY, CDR2 SVGEGT. The CDR3 spells CASTPWITSGGYEQYF. Written as DNA, the CDR3 is TGTGCCAGCACCCCTTGGATCACTAGCGGGGGGTACGAGCAGTACTTC.

This chain uses TRBV28 with TRBJ2-2; D is ambiguous. The CDR3 runs to 15 residues. Trimming left V 2 bases short and J 1 base short, with 8 bases between. Germline-derived CDR1 and CDR2 are MDHEN and SYDVKM. For the CDR3, the DNA is TGTGCCAGCAGTTTAGATCCAGGGAACACCGGGGAGCTGTTTTTT. Translated, it gives CASSLDPGNTGELFF.

The chain couples TRBV2 to TRBJ1-6; TRBD1 agrees at 8 bases. With 3 bases clipped from V and 9 bases from J, the junction kept 10 bases outside the gene matches. In germline, CDR1 is SNHLY, CDR2 FYNNEI. The CDR3 loop spans 16 amino acids. CDR3 amino acids: CASSEWTGRASSPLHF. CDR3 DNA sequence: TGTGCCAGCAGTGAGTGGACAGGGAGGGCGAGTTCACCCCTCCACTTT.

The chain recombines TRBV28 with TRBJ1-5; 12 nucleotides agree with TRBD1. Germline-derived CDR1 and CDR2 are MDHEN and SYDVKM. This CDR3 is built from 15 residues. V lost 6 bases to trimming and J lost 6 bases; unmatched junction nucleotides: 6. The CDR3 spells CASRGDRGPLQPQHF. The CDR3 nucleotides read TGTGCCAGCAGGGGGGACAGGGGGCCCCTTCAGCCCCAGCATTTT.

V gene TRBV7-2 combines with J gene TRBJ2-2; maybe TRBD2 (5 bases). V was shortened by 1 base and J by 0 bases, with 9 bases between the two germline ends. The CDR3 spans 16 residues. From germline, CDR1 is SGHTA and CDR2 FQGNSA. The CDR3 DNA reads TGTGCCAGCAGCTTAGTAGGAGCGGCGAACACCGGGGAGCTGTTTTTT. Translating gives CASSLVGAANTGELFF.

The chain carries TRBV7-3 and TRBJ1-1; 8 positions match TRBD1. The CDR3 loop spans 15 amino acids. The V gene's germline CDR1 is SGHTA and CDR2 FQGTGA. Trimming removed 3 bases from V and 5 bases from J; junction bases left unmatched: 8. The DNA for the CDR3 is TGTGCCAGCAGCTTGGCAGGGGGCGTCGGTACTGAAGCTTTCTTT. Translated: CASSLAGGVGTEAFF.

This clone appeared a few times. The chain combines TRBV9 with TRBJ1-1; the D is unclear. Deletions cut 3 bases from V and 1 base from J, with 10 bases between. The V gene's germline CDR1 is SGDLS and CDR2 YYNGEE. This CDR3 has 14 amino acids. CDR3 DNA sequence: TGTGCCAGCAGCGCCTTGACTCGGAACACTGAAGCTTTCTTT. Its translation: CASSALTRNTEAFF. The full variable domain, rest sourced from reference TRBV9 and TRBJ1-1, is DSGVTQTPKHLITATGQRVTLRCSPRSGDLSVYWYQQSLDQGLQFLIQYYNGEERAKGNILERFSAQQFPDLHSELNLSSLELGDSALYFCASSALTRNTEAFFGQGTRLTVV.

The CDR3 DNA reads TGTGCCAGAAGCCCAATGTGTTACCCCTCTCCGCGGGGATGGTTAGAGACCCAGTACTTC. Protein: CARSPMCYPSPRGWLETQYF. The chain carries TRBV5-3 and TRBJ2-5; maybe TRBD2 (6 bases). TRBV5-3 is an ORF, and what it does is uncertain. The CDR3 loop spans 20 amino acids. The V gene lost 4 bases and the J gene lost 4 bases, with 32 bases spanning the gap.

The J gene is TRBJ2-7, the V gene TRBV6-6, with 9 bases aligning to TRBD1. Trimming cost V 7 bases and J 6 bases; bases outside gene matches: 4. The germline V gene encodes CDR1 MNHNY and CDR2 SVGAGI (reference sequence). The CDR3 runs 12 residues. CDR3 coding DNA: TGTGCCAGCAATCACAGGGGGCTCGAGCAGTACTTC. It yields the protein CASNHRGLEQYF.

The rearrangement uses TRBV21-1 and TRBJ2-6; the D segment call TRBD2 is taken from the table without a DNA check. TRBV21-1 is classified as a pseudogene. CDR3 length equals 20 residues. CDR3 amino acids: CASSKERRTRLGSGANVLTF. The CDR3 nucleotides read TGTGCCAGCAGCAAAGAAAGGCGGACTAGACTTGGCTCTGGGGCCAACGTGCTGACTTTC.

This chain joins TRBV6-5 and TRBJ1-3; the match to TRBD1 covers 7 bases. CDR1 and CDR2 (germline): MNHEY, SVGAGI. The V and J ends lost 2 bases and 4 bases, in that order; junction bases with no gene match: 2. The CDR3 extends over 14 amino acids. The CDR3 nucleotides read TGTGCCAGCAGTTACAGGGGGCTCGGAAACACCATATATTTT. Its protein product is CASSYRGLGNTIYF.

This clone was recorded once. The J gene is TRBJ1-2, the V gene TRBV7-2; the match to TRBD1 covers 10 bases. Losses at the gene ends were 2 bases for V and 4 bases for J; bases not matched to a gene: 1. The CDR3 consists of 14 residues. Germline CDR1 and CDR2: SGHTA and FQGNSA. The CDR3 loop reads CASSLRTGGYGYTF. The CDR3 DNA reads TGTGCCAGCAGCTTAAGGACAGGGGGCTATGGCTACACCTTC.

The rearrangement links TRBV27 to TRBJ2-7, with D possibly TRBD1 on 6 matching bases. Trimming stripped 6 bases from V and 2 bases from J, with 11 bases between. The CDR3 covers 13 residues. Germline V gene lookup returns CDR1 MNHEY and CDR2 SMNVEV (reference sequence). As DNA, the CDR3 is TGTGCCAGCAGCCATGGGGGCACCTACGAGCAGTACTTC. Protein sequence: CASSHGGTYEQYF.

The chain uses TRBV6-5 and TRBJ1-6; D gene unclear. The CDR3 contains 15 residues. The germline V and J ends were trimmed by 4 bases and 1 base, with 8 bases remaining between them. Germline V gives CDR1 MNHEY, CDR2 SVGAGI. The CDR3 sequence: CASSSRSSYNSPLHF. In nucleotides, the CDR3 is TGTGCCAGCAGTTCCCGGTCGTCCTATAATTCACCCCTCCACTTT.

This clone appeared a few times. V is TRBV9 and J is TRBJ2-2; D gene uncertain. CDR1 is SGDLS and CDR2 is YYNGEE in the germline V gene. Trimming cost V 0 bases and J 5 bases, with 8 bases left between them. The CDR3 runs 14 residues. The CDR3 loop reads CASSVVSSTGELFF. The CDR3 nucleotides are TGTGCCAGCAGCGTAGTCTCGAGTACCGGGGAGCTGTTTTTT.

This chain joins TRBV5-6 and TRBJ1-1; D is uncertain. CDR3 length: 15 amino acids. V lost 3 bases to trimming and J lost 3 bases, with 15 bases between them. Looked up from germline, CDR1 is SGHDT and CDR2 is YYEEEE. CDR3 in DNA: TGTGCCAGCAGCTCGGGTATGGGCGGGTACACTGAAGCTTTCTTT. This gives the protein CASSSGMGGYTEAFF.

To note about this clone: An end of the junction differs from the germline gene, which may be a read error. This chain joins TRBV19 and TRBJ2-6; possibly TRBD1 for D (6 bases). Germline loops: CDR1 LNHDA, CDR2 SQIVND (reference sequence). The CDR3 consists of 18 residues. The CDR3, as DNA: TGTGCCAGTAGTCAAGAGTGGGACACGAGCTCTGGGGCCAACGTGCTGACTTTC. The encoded protein is CASSQEWDTSSGANVLTF.

V usage is TRBV6-5 and J usage is TRBJ1-2; TRBD1 might be the D (5 bases). V lost 2 bases and J 2 bases, leaving 9 bases between the germline ends. Germline V lookup: CDR1 MNHEY, CDR2 SVGAGI. CDR3 length: 14 amino acids. Written as DNA, the CDR3 is TGTGCCAGCAGTTACGGCTGGGGCAACTATGGCTACACCTTC. Encoded protein: CASSYGWGNYGYTF.

V and J are TRBV4-3 and TRBJ1-4; 7 nucleotides align to TRBD1. Losses at the gene ends were 4 bases for V and 3 bases for J; bases not matched to a gene: 2. Germline CDR1 reads LGHNA; CDR2 reads YSLEER. The CDR3 is 14 residues long. Here the CDR3 reads CASSRQGSNEKLFF. CDR3 DNA sequence: TGCGCCAGCAGCCGACAGGGATCTAATGAAAAACTGTTTTTT.

In regard to this clone: The identical CDR3 is also encoded by other nucleotide sequences in the sample. The gene calls are TRBV28 and TRBJ1-2, with 9 bases aligning to TRBD1. Trimming removed 3 bases from V and 4 bases from J; junction bases left unmatched: 6. The CDR3 totals 15 residues. Per germline, CDR1 MDHEN and CDR2 SYDVKM. CDR3 in amino acids: CASSFGDRVGYGYTF. The CDR3 DNA reads TGTGCCAGCAGTTTTGGGGACAGGGTGGGCTATGGCTACACCTTC.

Regarding this clone: Other nucleotide sequences from this sample produce the same CDR3. The gene calls are TRBV6-5 and TRBJ1-1, with 9 bases aligning to TRBD1. The germline V gene encodes CDR1 MNHEY and CDR2 SVGAGI. The length of the CDR3 is 13 residues. The ends lost 9 bases at V and 1 base at J; junction bases unmatched: 3. The CDR3 DNA reads TGTGCCAGTTCGGGACAGGGGAACACTGAAGCTTTCTTT. Its protein is CASSGQGNTEAFF.

This chain joins TRBV24-1 and TRBJ1-2; 8 nucleotides agree with TRBD1. Germline assignment: CDR1 KGHDR and CDR2 SFDVKD. This CDR3 contains 14 residues. V gave up 4 bases and J gave up 8 bases; unmatched junction bases: 8. The CDR3 nucleotides read TGTGCCACCAGTGACTACGGACAGGGTGGCGGCTACACCTTC. Amino acids: CATSDYGQGGGYTF.

This chain uses TRBV30 with TRBJ1-1, with TRBD1 matching over 7 bases. With 2 bases clipped from V and 10 bases from J, the junction kept 16 bases outside the gene matches. The CDR3 totals 15 residues. CDR1 is GTSNPN and CDR2 is SVGIG in the germline V gene (reference sequence). The CDR3 DNA is TGTGCCTGGAGTTCGCTCTTTCGGACAGGCCAGGGAGCTTTCTTT. Protein: CAWSSLFRTGQGAFF.

The chain has TRBV6-1 and TRBJ2-7; 7 bases line up with TRBD1. The germline V gene encodes CDR1 MNHNS and CDR2 SASEGT. The CDR3 length is 12 residues. V shed 6 bases and J 5 bases; nucleotides not matched to a gene: 4. Here the CDR3 reads CASSWTGDEQYF. The DNA of the CDR3 is TGTGCCAGCAGCTGGACAGGAGACGAGCAGTACTTC.

J is TRBJ2-7 and V is TRBV5-1, with 8 bases identical to TRBD1. Per germline, CDR1 SGHRS and CDR2 YFSETQ. V dropped 4 bases and J dropped 2; count of bases not matched to a gene: 5. The CDR3 runs 14 residues. Here the CDR3 reads CASSRGQAPYEQYF. The CDR3 DNA sequence: TGCGCCAGCAGCCGGGGACAGGCCCCCTACGAGCAGTACTTC.

The rearrangement links TRBV5-1 to TRBJ1-2; TRBD1 is a possible D gene (5 bases). Trimming removed 4 bases at V and 9 bases at J, with 25 bases between. The length of the CDR3 is 16 residues. The V gene's germline CDR1 is SGHRS and CDR2 YFSETQ. Here the CDR3 reads CASSPGGGSTDGSYTF. In DNA, the CDR3 is TGCGCCAGCAGCCCGGGCGGGGGATCCACTGACGGCAGCTACACCTTC.

The chain uses TRBV7-9 and TRBJ2-5; D not resolved. This CDR3 is built from 14 residues. V was pared by 5 bases and J by 5 bases, with 15 bases between. Germline V gene data show CDR1 as SEHNR and CDR2 as FQNEAQ (reference sequence). DNA of the CDR3: TGTGCCAGCAGCCAAACCCAAGGAGCGGAGACCCAGTACTTC. Translated: CASSQTQGAETQYF.